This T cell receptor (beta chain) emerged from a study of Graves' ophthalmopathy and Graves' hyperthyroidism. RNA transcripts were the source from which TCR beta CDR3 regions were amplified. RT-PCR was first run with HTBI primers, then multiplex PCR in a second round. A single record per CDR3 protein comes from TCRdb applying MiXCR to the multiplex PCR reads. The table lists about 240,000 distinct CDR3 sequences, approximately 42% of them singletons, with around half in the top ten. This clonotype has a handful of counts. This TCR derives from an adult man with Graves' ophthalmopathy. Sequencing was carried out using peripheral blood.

The DNA of the CDR3 is TGCAGCGACGCCGGGGCTAGCGGGAGGCCCTACAATGAGCAGTTCTTC. Translation gives CSDAGASGRPYNEQFF. This rearrangement joins TRBV29-1 to TRBJ2-1, with 11 bases identical to TRBD2. The CDR3 is made up of 16 amino acids. Germline V gene lookup returns CDR1 SQVTM and CDR2 ANQGSEA. Trimming took 7 bases from V and 2 from J; bases not matched to a gene: 10.